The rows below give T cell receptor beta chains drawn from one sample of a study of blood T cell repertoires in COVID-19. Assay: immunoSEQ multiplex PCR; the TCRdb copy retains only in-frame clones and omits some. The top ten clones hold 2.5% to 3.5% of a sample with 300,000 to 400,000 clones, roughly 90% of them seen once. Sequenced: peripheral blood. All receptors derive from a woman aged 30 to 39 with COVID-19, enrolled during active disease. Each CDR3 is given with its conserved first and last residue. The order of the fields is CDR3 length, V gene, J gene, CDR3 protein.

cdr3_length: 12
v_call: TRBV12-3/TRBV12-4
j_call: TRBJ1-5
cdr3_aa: CASTRSNQPQHF

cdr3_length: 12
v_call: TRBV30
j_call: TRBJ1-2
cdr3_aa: CAWGQGAYGYTF

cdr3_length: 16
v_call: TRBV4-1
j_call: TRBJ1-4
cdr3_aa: CASSQPNRGAREKLFF

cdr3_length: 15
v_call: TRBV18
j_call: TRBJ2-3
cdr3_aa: CASSPGGGPTDTQYF

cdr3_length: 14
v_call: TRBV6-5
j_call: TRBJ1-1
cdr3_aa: CASSPPGGGTEAFF

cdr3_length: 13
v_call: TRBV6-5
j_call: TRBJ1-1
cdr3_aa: CASTRGVDTEAFF

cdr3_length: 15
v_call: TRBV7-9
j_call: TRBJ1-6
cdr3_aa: CASSGSMGSNSPLHF

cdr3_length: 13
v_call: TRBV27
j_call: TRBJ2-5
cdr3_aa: CASRPRFQETQYF

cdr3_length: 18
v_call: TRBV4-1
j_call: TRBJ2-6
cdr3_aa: CASSQGMGQGAGANVLTF

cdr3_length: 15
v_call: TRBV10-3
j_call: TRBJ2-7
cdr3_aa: CAISESGQGNYEQYF

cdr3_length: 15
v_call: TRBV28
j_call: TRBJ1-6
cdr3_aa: CASSPGGGVLSPLHF

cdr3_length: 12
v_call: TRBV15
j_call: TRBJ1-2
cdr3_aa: CATSRDNGERLF

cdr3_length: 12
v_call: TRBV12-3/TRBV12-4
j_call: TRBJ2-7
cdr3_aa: CASSTYRGEQYF

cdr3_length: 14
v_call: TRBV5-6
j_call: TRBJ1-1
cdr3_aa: CASSLRFGVSEAFF

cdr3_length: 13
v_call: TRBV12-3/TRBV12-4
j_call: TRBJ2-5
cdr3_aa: CASSLLIPETQYF

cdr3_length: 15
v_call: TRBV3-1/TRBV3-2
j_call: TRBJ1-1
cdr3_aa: CASSQDISGGAVAFF

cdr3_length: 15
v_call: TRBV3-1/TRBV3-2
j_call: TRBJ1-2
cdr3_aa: CASSLGTGANYGYTF

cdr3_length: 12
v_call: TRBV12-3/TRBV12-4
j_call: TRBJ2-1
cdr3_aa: CASRARVGQQFF

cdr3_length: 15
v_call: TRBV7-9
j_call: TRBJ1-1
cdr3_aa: CASSPRGGLDTEAFF

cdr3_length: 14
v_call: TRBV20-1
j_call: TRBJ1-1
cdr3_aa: CSASDRGRNTEAFF

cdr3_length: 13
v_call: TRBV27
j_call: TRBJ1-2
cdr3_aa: CASSPGLDYGYTF

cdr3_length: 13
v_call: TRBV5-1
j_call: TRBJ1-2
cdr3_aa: CASSRGVDYGYTF

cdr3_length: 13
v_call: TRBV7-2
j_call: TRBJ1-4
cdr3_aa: CASSLARWEKLFF

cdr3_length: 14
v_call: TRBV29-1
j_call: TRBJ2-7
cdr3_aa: CSAGSWGRGYEQYF

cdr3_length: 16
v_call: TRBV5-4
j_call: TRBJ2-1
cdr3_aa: CASSLGLWEGNNEQFF

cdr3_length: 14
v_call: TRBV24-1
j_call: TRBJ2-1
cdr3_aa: CATSGAGLDNEQFF

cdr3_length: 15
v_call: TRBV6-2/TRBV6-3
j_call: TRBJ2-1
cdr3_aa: CASSYGGGRGNEQFF

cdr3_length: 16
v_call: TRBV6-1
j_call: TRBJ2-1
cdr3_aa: CASIDLTGLHYNEQFF

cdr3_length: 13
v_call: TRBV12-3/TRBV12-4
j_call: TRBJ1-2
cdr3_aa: CASSLARQGVDTF

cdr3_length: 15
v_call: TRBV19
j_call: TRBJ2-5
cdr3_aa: CASSHYRGGRETQYF

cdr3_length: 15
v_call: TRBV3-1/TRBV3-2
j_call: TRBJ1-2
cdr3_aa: CASSPFLDRDYGYTF

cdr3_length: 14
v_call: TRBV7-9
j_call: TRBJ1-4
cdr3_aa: CASSATGLNEKLFF

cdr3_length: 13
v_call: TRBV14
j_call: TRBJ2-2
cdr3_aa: CASSQDRVGELFF

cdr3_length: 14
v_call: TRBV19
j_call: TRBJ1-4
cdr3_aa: CASSPDREAEKLFF

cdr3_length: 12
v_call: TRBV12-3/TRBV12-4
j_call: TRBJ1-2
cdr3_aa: CASSGTGQGYTF

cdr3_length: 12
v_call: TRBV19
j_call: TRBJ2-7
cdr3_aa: CASSSGSEEQYF

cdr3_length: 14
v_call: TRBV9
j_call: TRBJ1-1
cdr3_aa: CASSVSSDNTEAFF

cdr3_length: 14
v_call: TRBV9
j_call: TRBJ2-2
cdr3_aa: CASSVGQGTGELFF

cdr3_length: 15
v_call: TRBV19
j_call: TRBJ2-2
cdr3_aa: CASSSGQRPTGELFF

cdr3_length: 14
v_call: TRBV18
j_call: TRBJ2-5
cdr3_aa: CASSPRGSRETQYF

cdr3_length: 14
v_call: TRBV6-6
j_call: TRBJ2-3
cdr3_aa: CASRRQGSTDTQYF

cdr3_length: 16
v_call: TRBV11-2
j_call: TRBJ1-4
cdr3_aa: CASSLGGRGANEKLFF

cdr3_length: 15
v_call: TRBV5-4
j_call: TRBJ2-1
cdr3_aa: CASSFGAGGSNEQFF

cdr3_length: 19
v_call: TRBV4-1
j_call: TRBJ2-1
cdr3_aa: CASSQDRGSRTSRNNEQFF

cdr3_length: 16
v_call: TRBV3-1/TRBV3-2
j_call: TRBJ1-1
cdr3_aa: CASSQPRGGGPTEAFF

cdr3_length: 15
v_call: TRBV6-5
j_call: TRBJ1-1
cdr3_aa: CASSLGQGRGTEAFF

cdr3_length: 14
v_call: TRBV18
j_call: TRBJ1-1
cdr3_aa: CASSPKGENTEAFF

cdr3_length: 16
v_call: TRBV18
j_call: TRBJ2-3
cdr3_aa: CASSPGLTSRTDTQYF

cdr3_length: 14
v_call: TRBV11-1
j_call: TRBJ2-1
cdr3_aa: CASSLARSRHEQFF

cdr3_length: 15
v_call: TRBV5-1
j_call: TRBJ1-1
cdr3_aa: CASRTGTLVNTEAFF

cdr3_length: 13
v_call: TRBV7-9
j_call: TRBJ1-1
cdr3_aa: CASSLYTHTEAFF

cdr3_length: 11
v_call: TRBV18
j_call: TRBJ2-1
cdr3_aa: CASSSDRAQFF

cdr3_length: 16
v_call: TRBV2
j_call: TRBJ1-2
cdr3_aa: CASTPDIGQSNYGYTF

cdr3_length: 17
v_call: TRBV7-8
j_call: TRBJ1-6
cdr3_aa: CASSLTFPAANNSPLHF

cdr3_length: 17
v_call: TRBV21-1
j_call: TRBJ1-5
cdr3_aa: CAPKMGQGARSNQPQHF

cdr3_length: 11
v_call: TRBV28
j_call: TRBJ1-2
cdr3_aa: CASSFFYGYTF

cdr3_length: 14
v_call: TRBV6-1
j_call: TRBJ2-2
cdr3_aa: CASSEGVYTGELFF

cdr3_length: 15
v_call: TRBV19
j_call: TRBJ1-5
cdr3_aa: CASSIIQPSNQPQHF

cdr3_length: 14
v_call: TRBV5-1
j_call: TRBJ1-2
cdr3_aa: CASSLLPANYGYTF